One and the same sample provided the 11 T cell receptor beta chains below, sequenced in a study of early T cells in non-severe SARS-CoV-2 infection. TCRdb reanalysed the 5' RACE reads using MiXCR and keeps one entry per CDR3 protein. The table records tens of thousands of distinct CDR3 sequences, more than 15% of them present only once. The sample was whole blood, taken at baseline. Every receptor here comes from an adult who was a healthcare worker with PCR-confirmed SARS-CoV-2 infection or an uninfected control (not recorded which).

This clonotype was observed a handful of times. The rearrangement joins TRBV20-1 to TRBJ2-1, with 9 nucleotides matching TRBD1. Germline V gene sequence: CDR1 DFQATT, CDR2 SNEGSKA (reference sequence). This CDR3 is built from 15 residues. V lost 6 bases to trimming and J lost 3 bases; unmatched junction nucleotides: 9. The CDR3 DNA follows: TGCAGTGCCCAAGCCGAGGGACAGGGCTACAATGAGCAGTTCTTC. It translates to CSAQAEGQGYNEQFF.

This clonotype has just a few counts. The rearrangement uses TRBV4-3 and TRBJ1-1; no clear D gene. Germline CDR1 reads LGHNA; CDR2 reads YSLEER. V was pared by 0 bases and J by 2 bases, with 7 bases between. This CDR3 comprises 14 residues. For the CDR3, the DNA is TGCGCCAGCAGCCAAGAGGCAGGTAACACTGAAGCTTTCTTT. This gives the protein CASSQEAGNTEAFF.

The chain carries TRBV5-5 and TRBJ2-7, with 9 bases identical to TRBD1. The J segment lost 4 bases and the V segment lost 4 bases, leaving 3 bases of the junction unmatched. The CDR3 totals 13 residues. Germline V gene data show CDR1 as SGHKS and CDR2 as YYEKEE (reference sequence). In DNA, the CDR3 is TGTGCCAGCAGCCAACAGGGGGCGTACGAGCAGTACTTC. Protein sequence: CASSQQGAYEQYF.

This clonotype was observed a few times. The chain carries TRBV6-1 and TRBJ2-1, with a weak D call TRBD1 (6 bases). The CDR3 spans 14 residues. V lost 5 bases and J 0 bases, leaving 8 bases between the germline ends. Germline V gives CDR1 MNHNS, CDR2 SASEGT. Written as DNA, the CDR3 is TGTGCCAGCAGTAGCAGGGGCTCCTACAATGAGCAGTTCTTC. Amino acid sequence: CASSSRGSYNEQFF.

The chain carries TRBV11-2 and TRBJ1-4; no clear D gene. Germline CDR1 reads SGHAT; CDR2 reads FQNNGV. With 0 bases removed from V and 10 bases from J, the gap between germline ends came to 6 bases. The CDR3 consists of 12 residues. CDR3 bases: TGTGCCAGCAGCTTAGAGCGTGGAAAACTGTTTTTT. It specifies CASSLERGKLFF.

The chain joins TRBV7-9 to TRBJ2-1; D not certain. The CDR3 contains 12 residues. Germline lookup yields CDR1 SEHNR and CDR2 FQNEAQ (reference sequence). V was trimmed by 10 bases and J by 8 bases, leaving 15 bases between them. The chain's CDR3 is CANLSGIDEQFF. The CDR3 DNA reads TGTGCCAACCTTAGTGGGATCGATGAGCAGTTCTTC.

The table lists this clonotype with many counts. The chain employs TRBV29-1 and TRBJ2-1; D possibly matches TRBD1 or TRBD2 (5 bases each). Germline V gene sequence: CDR1 SQVTM, CDR2 ANQGSEA. V was cut by 3 bases and J by 4 bases, with 10 bases left in between. The CDR3 is 13 residues long. The CDR3 nucleotides are TGCAGCGTTGAGGTTGGGGGTTACAATGAGCAGTTCTTC. This translates into CSVEVGGYNEQFF.

This clonotype has a count of ten or more. V and J are TRBV4-3 and TRBJ1-6; D gene ambiguous. The CDR3 has 15 residues. The V gene's germline CDR1 is LGHNA and CDR2 YSLEER. V was pared by 0 bases and J by 10 bases, with 13 bases between. The CDR3 loop reads CASSQDSDRSSPLHF. The CDR3 nucleotides read TGCGCCAGCAGCCAAGATAGCGACCGGTCATCACCCCTCCACTTT.

A few counts support this clonotype. The CDR3 sequence: CASSPTSAESGNTIYF. The CDR3 DNA is TGCGCCAGCAGCCCCACCTCCGCAGAATCTGGAAACACCATATATTTT. This sequence joins TRBV4-1 and TRBJ1-3, with D hard to call. The germline gives CDR1 MGHRA, CDR2 YSYEKL. The length of the CDR3 is 16 residues. Trimming cost V 4 bases and J 1 base, with 14 bases left between them.

This clonotype occurred a few times. The chain joins TRBV27 to TRBJ2-1, with 7 bases matching TRBD1. Losses at the gene ends were 5 bases for V and 9 bases for J; bases not matched to a gene: 7. Germline CDR1 is MNHEY and CDR2 is SMNVEV (reference sequence). The CDR3 is made up of 13 amino acids. The CDR3 loop is CASSVQGVGEQFF. CDR3 nucleotide sequence: TGTGCCAGCAGTGTCCAGGGGGTTGGTGAGCAGTTCTTC.

The V call is TRBV20-1, the J call TRBJ2-7, with a possible D match to TRBD1 (7 bases). V dropped 2 bases and J dropped 0 bases, with 20 bases sitting between them. The CDR3 is made up of 17 amino acids. The germline V gene encodes CDR1 DFQATT and CDR2 SNEGSKA (reference sequence). The CDR3 DNA is TGCAGTGCTAGACCATCTGGCGGGGCAGGGGGCTCCTACGAGCAGTACTTC. It yields the protein CSARPSGGAGGSYEQYF.